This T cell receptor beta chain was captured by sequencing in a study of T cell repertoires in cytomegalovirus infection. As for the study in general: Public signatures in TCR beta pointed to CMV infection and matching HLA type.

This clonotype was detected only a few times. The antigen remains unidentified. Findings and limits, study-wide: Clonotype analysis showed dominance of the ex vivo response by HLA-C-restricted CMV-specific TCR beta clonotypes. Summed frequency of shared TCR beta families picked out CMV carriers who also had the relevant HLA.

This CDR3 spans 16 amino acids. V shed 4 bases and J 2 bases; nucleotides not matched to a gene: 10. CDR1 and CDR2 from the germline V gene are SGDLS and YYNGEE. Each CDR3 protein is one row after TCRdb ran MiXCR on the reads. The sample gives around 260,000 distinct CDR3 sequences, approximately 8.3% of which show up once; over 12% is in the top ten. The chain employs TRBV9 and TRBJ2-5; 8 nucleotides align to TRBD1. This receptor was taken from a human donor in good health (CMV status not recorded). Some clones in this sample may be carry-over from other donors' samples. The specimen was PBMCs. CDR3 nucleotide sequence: TGTGCCAGCAGCCGAGGACAGGGTTCGTATCAAGAGACCCAGTACTTC. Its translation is CASSRGQGSYQETQYF.